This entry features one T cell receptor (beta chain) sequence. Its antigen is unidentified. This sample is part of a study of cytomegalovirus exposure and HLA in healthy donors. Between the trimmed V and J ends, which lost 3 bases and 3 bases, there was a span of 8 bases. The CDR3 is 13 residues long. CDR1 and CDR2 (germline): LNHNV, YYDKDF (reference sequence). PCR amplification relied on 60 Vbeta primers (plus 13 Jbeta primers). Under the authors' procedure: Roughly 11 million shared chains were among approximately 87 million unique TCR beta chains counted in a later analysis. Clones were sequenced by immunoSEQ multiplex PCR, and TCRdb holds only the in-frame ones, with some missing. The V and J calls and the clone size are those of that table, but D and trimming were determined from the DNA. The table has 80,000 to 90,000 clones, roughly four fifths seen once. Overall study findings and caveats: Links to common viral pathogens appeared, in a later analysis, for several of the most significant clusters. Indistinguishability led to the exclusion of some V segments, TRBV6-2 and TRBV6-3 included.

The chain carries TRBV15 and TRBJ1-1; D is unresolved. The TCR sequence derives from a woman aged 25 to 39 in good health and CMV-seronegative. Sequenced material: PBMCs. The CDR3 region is CATSRLSDTEAFF. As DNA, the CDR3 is TGTGCCACCAGCAGGCTGAGTGACACTGAAGCTTTCTTT.